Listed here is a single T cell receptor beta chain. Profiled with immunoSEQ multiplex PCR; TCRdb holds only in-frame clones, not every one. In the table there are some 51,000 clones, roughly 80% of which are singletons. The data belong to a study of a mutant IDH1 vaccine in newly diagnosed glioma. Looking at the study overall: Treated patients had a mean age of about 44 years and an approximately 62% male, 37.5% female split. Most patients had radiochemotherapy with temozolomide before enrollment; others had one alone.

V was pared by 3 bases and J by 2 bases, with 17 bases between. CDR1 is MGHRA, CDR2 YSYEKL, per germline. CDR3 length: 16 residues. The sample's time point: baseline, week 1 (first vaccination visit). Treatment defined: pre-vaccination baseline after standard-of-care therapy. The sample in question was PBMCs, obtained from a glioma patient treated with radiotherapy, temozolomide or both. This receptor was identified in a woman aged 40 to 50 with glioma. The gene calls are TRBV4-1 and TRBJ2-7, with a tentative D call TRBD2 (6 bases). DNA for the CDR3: TGCGCCAGCAGCCATCAGGGACTGGCCGTACCCTACGAGCAGTACTTC. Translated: CASSHQGLAVPYEQYF.